This T cell receptor beta chain was obtained from a study of cytomegalovirus exposure and HLA in healthy donors. Study overall: Most donors, roughly 77% of more than 300 genotyped, fell in the Caucasian-associated ancestry cluster.

The primer mix had 60 Vbeta and 13 Jbeta primers. Clones were read by immunoSEQ multiplex PCR, and TCRdb kept only the in-frame ones, dropping some. The sample lists roughly 110,000 clones; 73% were seen once. V shed 3 bases and J shed 6 bases, with 15 bases lying between them. From germline, CDR1 is GTSNPN and CDR2 SVGIG (reference sequence). This CDR3 is 15 amino acids long. Study results and caveats: Among TCR beta chains of equal frequency, HLA-associated ones were more clonally expanded in a later analysis.

For this clone: Its specificity is not known.

The sequence was obtained from a man aged 25 to 45 in good health and CMV-seronegative. The chain carries TRBV30 and TRBJ1-6, with D perhaps matching TRBD1 (6 bases). The sample comprised PBMCs. CDR3 residues: CAWSPGGPINSPLHF. The DNA of the CDR3 is TGTGCCTGGAGCCCGGGGGGGCCCATTAATTCACCCCTCCACTTT.